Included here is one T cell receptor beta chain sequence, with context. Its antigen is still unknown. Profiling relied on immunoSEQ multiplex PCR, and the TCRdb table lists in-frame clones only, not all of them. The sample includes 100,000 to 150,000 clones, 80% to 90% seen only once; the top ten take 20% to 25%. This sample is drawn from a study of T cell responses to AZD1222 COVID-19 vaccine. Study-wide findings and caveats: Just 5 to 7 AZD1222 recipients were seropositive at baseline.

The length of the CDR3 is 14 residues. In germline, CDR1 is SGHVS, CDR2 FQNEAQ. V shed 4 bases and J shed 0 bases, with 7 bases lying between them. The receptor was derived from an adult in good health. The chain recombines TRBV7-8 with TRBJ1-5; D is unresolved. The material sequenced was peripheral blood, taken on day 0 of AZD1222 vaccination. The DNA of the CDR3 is TGTGCCAGCAGCTGGGATGATAGCAATCAGCCCCAGCATTTT. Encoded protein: CASSWDDSNQPQHF.